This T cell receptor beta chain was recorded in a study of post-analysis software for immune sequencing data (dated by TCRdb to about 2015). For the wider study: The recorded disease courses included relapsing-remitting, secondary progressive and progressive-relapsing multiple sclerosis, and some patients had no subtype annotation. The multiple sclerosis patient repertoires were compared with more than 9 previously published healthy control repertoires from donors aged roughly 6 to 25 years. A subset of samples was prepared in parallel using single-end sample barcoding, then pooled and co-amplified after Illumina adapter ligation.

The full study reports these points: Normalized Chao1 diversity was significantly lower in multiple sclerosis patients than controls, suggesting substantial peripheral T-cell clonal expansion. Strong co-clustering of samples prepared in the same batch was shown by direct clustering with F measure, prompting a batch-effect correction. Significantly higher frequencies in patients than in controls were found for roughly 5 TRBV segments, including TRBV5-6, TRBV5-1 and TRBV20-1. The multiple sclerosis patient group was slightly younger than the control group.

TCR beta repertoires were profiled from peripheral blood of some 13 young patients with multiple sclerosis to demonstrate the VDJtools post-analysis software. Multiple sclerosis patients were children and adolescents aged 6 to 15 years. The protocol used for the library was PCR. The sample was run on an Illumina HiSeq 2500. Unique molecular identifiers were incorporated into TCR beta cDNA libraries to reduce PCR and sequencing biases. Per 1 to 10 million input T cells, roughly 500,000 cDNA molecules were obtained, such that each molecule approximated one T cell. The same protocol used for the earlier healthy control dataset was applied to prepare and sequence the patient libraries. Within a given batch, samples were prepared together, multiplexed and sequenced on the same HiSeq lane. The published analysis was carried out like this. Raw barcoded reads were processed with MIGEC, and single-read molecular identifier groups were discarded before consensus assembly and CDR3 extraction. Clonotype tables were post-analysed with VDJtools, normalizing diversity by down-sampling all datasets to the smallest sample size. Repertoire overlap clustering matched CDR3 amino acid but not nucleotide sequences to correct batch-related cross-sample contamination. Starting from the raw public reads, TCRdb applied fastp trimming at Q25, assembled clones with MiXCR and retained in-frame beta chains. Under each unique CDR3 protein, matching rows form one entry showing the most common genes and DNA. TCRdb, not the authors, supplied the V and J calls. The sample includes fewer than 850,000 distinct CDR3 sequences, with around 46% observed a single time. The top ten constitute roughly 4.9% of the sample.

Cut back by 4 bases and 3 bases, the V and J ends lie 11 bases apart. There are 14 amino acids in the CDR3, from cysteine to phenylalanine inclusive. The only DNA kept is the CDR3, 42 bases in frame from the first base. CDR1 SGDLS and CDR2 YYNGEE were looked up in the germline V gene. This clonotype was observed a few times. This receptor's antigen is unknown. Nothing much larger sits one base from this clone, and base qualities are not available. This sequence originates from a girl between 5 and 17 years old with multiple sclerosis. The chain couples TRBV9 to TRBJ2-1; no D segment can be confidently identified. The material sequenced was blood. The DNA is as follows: TGTGCCAGCAGCACTCGGACGGACTACAATGAGCAGTTCTTC. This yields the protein CASSTRTDYNEQFF.